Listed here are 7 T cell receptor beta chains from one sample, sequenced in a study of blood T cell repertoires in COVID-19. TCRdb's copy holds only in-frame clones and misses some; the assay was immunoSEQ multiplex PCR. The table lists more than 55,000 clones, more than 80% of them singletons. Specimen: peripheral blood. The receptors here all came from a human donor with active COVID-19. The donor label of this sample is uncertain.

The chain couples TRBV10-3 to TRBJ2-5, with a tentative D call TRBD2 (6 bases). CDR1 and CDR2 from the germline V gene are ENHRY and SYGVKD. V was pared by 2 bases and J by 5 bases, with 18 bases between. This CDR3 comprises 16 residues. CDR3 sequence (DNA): TGTGCCATCAGTGAGGGGAGACTAGGGTCAGGGGAGACCCAGTACTTC. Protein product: CAISEGRLGSGETQYF.

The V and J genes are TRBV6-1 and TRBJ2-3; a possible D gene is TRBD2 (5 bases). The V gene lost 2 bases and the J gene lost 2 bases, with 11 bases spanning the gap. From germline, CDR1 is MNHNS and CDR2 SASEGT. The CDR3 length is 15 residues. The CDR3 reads CASSEWEIFTDTQYF. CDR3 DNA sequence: TGTGCCAGCAGTGAATGGGAGATATTCACAGATACGCAGTATTTT.

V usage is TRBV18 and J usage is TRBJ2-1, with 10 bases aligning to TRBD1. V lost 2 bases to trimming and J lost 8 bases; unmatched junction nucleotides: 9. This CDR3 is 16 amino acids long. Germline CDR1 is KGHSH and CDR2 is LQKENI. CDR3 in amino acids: CASSPYRQGALDEQFF. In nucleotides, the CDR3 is TGTGCCAGCTCACCATATAGACAGGGGGCTCTGGATGAGCAGTTCTTC. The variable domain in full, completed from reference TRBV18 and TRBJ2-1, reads NAGVMQNPRHLVRRRGQEARLRCSPMKGHSHVYWYRQLPEEGLKFMVYLQKENIIDESGMPKERFSAEFPKEGPSILRIQQVVRGDSAAYFCASSPYRQGALDEQFFGPGTRLTVL.

CDR3 loop: CASRPTSGGAFEQFF. CDR3 coding DNA: TGTGCCAGCAGACCTACTAGCGGGGGGGCTTTTGAGCAGTTCTTC. The V call is TRBV6-5, the J call TRBJ2-1; 13 bases line up with TRBD2. The germline V gene encodes CDR1 MNHEY and CDR2 SVGAGI. The CDR3 contains 15 residues. J lost 9 bases, V lost 6 bases, and 8 bases had no gene match.

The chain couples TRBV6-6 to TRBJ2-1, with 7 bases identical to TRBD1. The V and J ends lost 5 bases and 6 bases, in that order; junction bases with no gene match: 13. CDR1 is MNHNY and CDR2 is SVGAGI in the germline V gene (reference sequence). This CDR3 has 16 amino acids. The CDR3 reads CASSAGRDRTTNEQFF. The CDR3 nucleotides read TGTGCCAGCAGTGCGGGCCGGGACAGAACGACCAATGAGCAGTTCTTC.

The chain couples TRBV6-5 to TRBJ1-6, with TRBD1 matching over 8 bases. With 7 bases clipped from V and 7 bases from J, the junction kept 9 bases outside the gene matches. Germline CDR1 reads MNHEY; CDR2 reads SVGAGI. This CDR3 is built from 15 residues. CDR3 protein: CASTPRTGSNSPLHF. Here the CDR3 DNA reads TGTGCCAGCACCCCCCGGACAGGGTCAAATTCACCCCTCCACTTT.

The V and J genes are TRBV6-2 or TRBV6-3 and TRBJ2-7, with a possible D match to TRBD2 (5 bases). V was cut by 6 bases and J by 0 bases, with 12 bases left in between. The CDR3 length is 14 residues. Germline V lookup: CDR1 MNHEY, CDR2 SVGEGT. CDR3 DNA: TGTGCCAGCAGCCGGCGGGCGTCCTCCTACGAGCAGTACTTC. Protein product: CASSRRASSYEQYF.